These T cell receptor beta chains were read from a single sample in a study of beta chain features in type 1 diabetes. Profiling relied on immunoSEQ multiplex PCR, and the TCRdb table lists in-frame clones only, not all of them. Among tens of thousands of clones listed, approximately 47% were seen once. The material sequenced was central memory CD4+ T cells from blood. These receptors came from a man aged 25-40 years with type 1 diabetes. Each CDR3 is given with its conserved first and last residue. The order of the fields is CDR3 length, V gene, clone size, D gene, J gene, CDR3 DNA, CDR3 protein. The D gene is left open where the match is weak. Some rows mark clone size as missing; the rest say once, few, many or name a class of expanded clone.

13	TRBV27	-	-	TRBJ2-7	TGTGCCAGCAGTTTAAAGAGCTCCTACGAGCAGTACTTC	CASSLKSSYEQYF
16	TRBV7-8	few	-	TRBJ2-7	TGTGCCAGCAGCCATGCCGGTGGACTGAACTCCTACGAGCAGTACTTC	CASSHAGGLNSYEQYF
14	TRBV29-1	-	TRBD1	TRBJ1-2	TGCAGCGGGACTTTAGGGACAGGGGGCGTCGGCTACACCTTC	CSGTLGTGGVGYTF
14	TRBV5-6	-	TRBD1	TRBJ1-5	TGTGCCAGCAGCCCCGACAGGGGAGGTCAGCCCCAGCATTTT	CASSPDRGGQPQHF
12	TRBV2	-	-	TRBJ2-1	TGTGCCAGCAGATCACCCGGGACATTCCAGTTCTTC	CASRSPGTFQFF
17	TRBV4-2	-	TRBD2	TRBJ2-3	TGTGCCAGCAGCCGCCGAGCGGGAGATGGGAGCACAGATACGCAGTATTTT	CASSRRAGDGSTDTQYF
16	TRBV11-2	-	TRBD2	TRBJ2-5	TGTGCCAGCAGCTTCGGGCTAGCGGGGCGCCAAGAGACCCAGTACTTC	CASSFGLAGRQETQYF
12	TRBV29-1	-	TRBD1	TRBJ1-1	TGCAGCGTACTCGACAGGGTGAGTGAAGCTTTCTTT	CSVLDRVSEAFF
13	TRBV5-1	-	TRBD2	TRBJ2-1	TGCGCCAGCAATAGCGGGAGTGGCGGTGAGCAGTTCTTC	CASNSGSGGEQFF
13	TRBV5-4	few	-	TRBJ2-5	TGTGCCAGCAGCTTGGCTAGCCTTAACGCCCAGTACTTC	CASSLASLNAQYF
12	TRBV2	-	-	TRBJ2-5	TGTGCCAGCAGTGAACTTGAAGAGACCCAGTACTTC	CASSELEETQYF
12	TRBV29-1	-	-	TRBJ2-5	TGCAGCGCTAGGACTACGGTGGAGACCCAGTACTTC	CSARTTVETQYF
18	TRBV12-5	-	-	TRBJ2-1	TGTGCTAGTGGTTTGGTACCAGATGGCGGCACCACCTACAATGAGCAGTTCTTC	CASGLVPDGGTTYNEQFF
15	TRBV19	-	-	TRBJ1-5	TGTGCCAGTAGTATGGGGCGCAGCAGCAATCAGCCCCAGCATTTT	CASSMGRSSNQPQHF
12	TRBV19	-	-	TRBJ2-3	TGTGCCAGTAGTATAGCGGTAGATACGCAGTATTTT	CASSIAVDTQYF
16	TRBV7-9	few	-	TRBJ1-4	TGTGCCAGCAGCTTAGGCTTCAGGGCAACTAATGAAAAACTGTTTTTT	CASSLGFRATNEKLFF
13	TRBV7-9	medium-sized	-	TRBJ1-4	TGTGCCAGCAGCTTAGACGAAGGGAGGACACTGTTTTTT	CASSLDEGRTLFF
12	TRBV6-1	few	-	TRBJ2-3	TGTGCCAGCAGGGAGAGCACAGATACGCAGTATTTT	CASRESTDTQYF
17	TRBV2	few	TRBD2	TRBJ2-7	TGTGCCAGCAGTGACCGGGGGGGGGATCGTCTCACTACCGAGCAGTACTTC	CASSDRGGDRLTTEQYF
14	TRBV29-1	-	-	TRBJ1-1	TGCAGCGTTGAAATGCGACTGATAAACACTGAAGCTTTCTTT	CSVEMRLINTEAFF
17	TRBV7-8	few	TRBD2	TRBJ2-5	TGTGCCAGCAGCTTAGCTCGGGCTAGCGGGGGAAAAGAGACCCAGTACTTC	CASSLARASGGKETQYF
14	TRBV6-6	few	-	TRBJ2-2	TGTGCCAGCAGTTACGAGGGGGGGATCGGGGAGCTGTTTTTT	CASSYEGGIGELFF
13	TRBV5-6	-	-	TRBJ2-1	TGTGCCAGCAGCCGGGCGGGGAACAATGAGCAGTTCTTC	CASSRAGNNEQFF
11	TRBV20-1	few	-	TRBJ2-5	TGCAGTGCCGAGTACCAAGAGACCCAGTACTTC	CSAEYQETQYF
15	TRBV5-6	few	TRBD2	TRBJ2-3	TGTGCCAGCAGCTTGTATCTAGCGGACACAGATACGCAGTATTTT	CASSLYLADTDTQYF
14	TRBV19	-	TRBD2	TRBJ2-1	TGTGCCAGTAGTCGAGGACTAGGGATGGTTGAGCAGTTCTTC	CASSRGLGMVEQFF
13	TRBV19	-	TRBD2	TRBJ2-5	TGTGCCACCTCGGGAGGGCTCCAAGAGACCCAGTACTTC	CATSGGLQETQYF
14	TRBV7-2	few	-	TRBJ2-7	TGTGCCAGCAGCTTATCGGTAACGAGCTACGAGCAGTACTTC	CASSLSVTSYEQYF
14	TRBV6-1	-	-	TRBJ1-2	TGTGCCAGCAGCCCAGTGGGCAGGAACTATGGCTACACCTTC	CASSPVGRNYGYTF
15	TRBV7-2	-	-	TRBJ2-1	TGTGCCAGCAGCTTTACTAGCACCGCGGGGAATGAGCAGTTCTTC	CASSFTSTAGNEQFF
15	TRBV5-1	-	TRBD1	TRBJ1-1	TGCGCCAGCAGCTTGGCACAGGGGTTGAACACTGAAGCTTTCTTT	CASSLAQGLNTEAFF
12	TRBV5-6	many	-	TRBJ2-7	TGTGCCAGCAGTGGGGGCGGCTACGAGCAGTACTTC	CASSGGGYEQYF
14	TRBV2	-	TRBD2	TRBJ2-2	TGTGCCAGCACAGGACTAGCTCACACCGGGGAGCTGTTTTTT	CASTGLAHTGELFF